This T cell receptor (beta chain) is from a study of T-cell reconstitution after alpha-beta-depleted transplantation in children. Study results and caveats: TCRbeta diversity was high at day 60 in some patients (a result of surviving recipient T cells and thymic progenitors). At the one-year point after transplant, T-cell counts and TCRbeta diversity were found to come mostly from T cells that had been newly produced.

This clonotype has a count of ten or more. Antigen: not known. TCRbeta library preparation incorporated unique molecular identifiers. Each CDR3 protein gets one entry after TCRdb re-called the PCR reads with MiXCR. Altogether nearly 350,000 distinct CDR3 sequences are present, around 15% being singletons, with the ten largest covering approximately 44%. V shed 11 bases and J 3 bases; nucleotides not matched to a gene: 12. Germline lookup yields CDR1 MNHEY and CDR2 SVGEGT. This CDR3 comprises 17 residues. This chain uses TRBV6-2 or TRBV6-3 with TRBJ2-2; 13 positions agree with TRBD2. The material sequenced was PBMCs, mostly from graft donor cells, taken 360 days after TCRalphabeta/CD19-depleted stem cell transplant. The sequence was obtained from a male patient aged 2-10 years who had a stem cell transplant for acute lymphoblastic leukemia, so the T cells may come from the graft donor. CDR3 nucleotide sequence: TGTGCCGGGGGGACTAGCGGGGATCAATGGTACACCGGGGAGCTGTTTTTT. Translated, it gives CAGGTSGDQWYTGELFF.